This TCR beta chain was obtained from a study of blood T cells in healthy people across ages. The use of a sample-barcoded 5' primer and a J-beta primer mix characterized a second PCR of roughly 6 to 11 cycles. TCRdb called the 5' RACE reads again in MiXCR, with one record for every CDR3 protein. This table has 600,000 or so distinct CDR3 sequences, approximately 30% appearing once. J gave up 5 bases and V 5 bases, and 2 bases lay outside the gene matches. The germline V gene has CDR1 GTSNPN and CDR2 SVGIG (reference sequence). There are 11 residues in the CDR3. V is TRBV30 and J is TRBJ1-1; 7 bases are shared with TRBD1. The receptor was isolated from an elderly woman in good health. Specimen: blood. The CDR3 sequence is CAWDRETEAFF. The CDR3 region has the DNA TGTGCCTGGGACAGGGAGACTGAAGCTTTCTTT.